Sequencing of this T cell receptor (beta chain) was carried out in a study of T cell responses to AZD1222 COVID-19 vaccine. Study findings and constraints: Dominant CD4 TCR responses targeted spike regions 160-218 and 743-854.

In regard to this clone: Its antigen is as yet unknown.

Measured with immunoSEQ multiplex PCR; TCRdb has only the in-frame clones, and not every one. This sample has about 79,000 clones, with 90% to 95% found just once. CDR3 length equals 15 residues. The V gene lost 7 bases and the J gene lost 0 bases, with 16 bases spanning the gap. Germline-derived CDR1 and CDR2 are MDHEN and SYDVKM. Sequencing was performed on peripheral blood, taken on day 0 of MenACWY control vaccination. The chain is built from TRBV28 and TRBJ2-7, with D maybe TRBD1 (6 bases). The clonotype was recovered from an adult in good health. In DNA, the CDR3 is TGTGCCAGCATCAAAGGACAGTTAGGCTCCTACGAGCAGTACTTC. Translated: CASIKGQLGSYEQYF.